This T cell receptor (beta chain) was recovered during a study of T cell changes during pregnancy in multiple sclerosis. Some clones are missing from TCRdb's copy, which holds only in-frame ones; the method was immunoSEQ multiplex PCR. Of about 80,000 clones listed, under 95% are singletons. V was cut by 3 bases and J by 0 bases, with 15 bases left in between. CDR1 and CDR2 from the germline V gene are SGHRS and YFSETQ. The CDR3 is made up of 17 amino acids. The TCR comes from a female donor with multiple sclerosis, enrolled in a pregnancy study. The source was peripheral blood, collected before pregnancy. The chain links TRBV5-1 to TRBJ1-4, with D uncertain. CDR3 in amino acids: CASSSYLISATNEKLFF. The DNA for the CDR3 is TGCGCCAGCAGCTCTTACCTAATCTCTGCAACTAATGAAAAACTGTTTTTT.